This passage covers 23 T cell receptor beta chains from one sample sequenced in a study of cytomegalovirus exposure and HLA in healthy donors. The PCR employed 60 Vbeta primers together with 13 Jbeta primers. Some clones are missing from TCRdb's copy, which holds only in-frame ones; the method was immunoSEQ multiplex PCR. The sample consists of 110,000 to 150,000 clones, about 75% of them appearing once. Input material: PBMCs. The receptors shown here come from a man aged 55-75 years in good health and CMV-seronegative.

V and J are TRBV5-1 and TRBJ1-2; 10 bases agree with TRBD1. There are 16 residues in the CDR3. Germline V gene data show CDR1 as SGHRS and CDR2 as YFSETQ. The junction had 3 bases not matched to a gene; V was cut back by 0 bases and J by 1 base. The CDR3 DNA reads TGCGCCAGCAGCTTGGGCGGGACAGGGGTTAACTATGGCTACACCTTC. It codes for CASSLGGTGVNYGYTF. The full variable domain, rest sourced from reference TRBV5-1 and TRBJ1-2, is KAGVTQTPRYLIKTRGQQVTLSCSPISGHRSVSWYQQTPGQGLQFLFEYFSETQRNKGNFPGRFSGRQFSNSRSEMNVSTLELGDSALYLCASSLGGTGVNYGYTFGSGTRLTVV.

The rearrangement links TRBV5-1 to TRBJ2-7; TRBD1 matches at 11 bases. The CDR3 consists of 15 residues. Germline loops: CDR1 SGHRS, CDR2 YFSETQ. V gave up 5 bases and J gave up 2 bases; unmatched junction bases: 6. CDR3 sequence (DNA): TGCGCCAGCAGAGAAGGGACAGGGGGAACCTACGAGCAGTACTTC. Translated: CASREGTGGTYEQYF.

The chain couples TRBV9 to TRBJ2-3, with 9 bases matching TRBD1. This CDR3 has 19 residues. V lost 3 bases, J lost 2 bases, and 16 bases stayed unmatched. From germline, CDR1 is SGDLS and CDR2 YYNGEE. The CDR3 loop is CASSGNRGRLGGTTDTQYF. Written as DNA, the CDR3 is TGTGCCAGCAGCGGAAACAGGGGGCGCTTAGGTGGGACCACAGATACGCAGTATTTT.

The sample holds one count of this clone. This chain uses TRBV7-9 with TRBJ2-7, with 7 bases identical to TRBD2. This CDR3 is 15 amino acids long. Germline V gene lookup returns CDR1 SEHNR and CDR2 FQNEAQ (reference sequence). Trimming at V came to 1 base and at J to 1 base, leaving 4 bases not matched to a gene. In DNA form, the CDR3 reads TGTGCCAGCAGCTTAGGGGAGGGGCGATCCTACGAGCAGTACTTC. Its translation is CASSLGEGRSYEQYF.

The V call is TRBV28, the J call TRBJ1-1; D gene unclear. Trimming took 3 bases from V and 1 from J, leaving 15 bases between them. CDR1 and CDR2 (germline): MDHEN, SYDVKM. This CDR3 has 16 residues. The CDR3 DNA is TGTGCCAGCAGTTTCGGGAAGATCGGACGGAACACTGAAGCTTTCTTT. Translation: CASSFGKIGRNTEAFF.

This clone turned up a few times. J is TRBJ2-1 and V is TRBV4-1; D is perhaps TRBD2 (5 bases). This CDR3 is built from 16 residues. The V gene lost 4 bases and the J gene lost 0 bases, with 13 bases spanning the gap. Germline V gene lookup returns CDR1 MGHRA and CDR2 YSYEKL. The CDR3 DNA is TGCGCCAGCAGCCCGGCGGGCGGGTCCTCCTACAATGAGCAGTTCTTC. It encodes CASSPAGGSSYNEQFF.

This clone was counted between two and nine times. V is TRBV28 and J is TRBJ1-2; 8 bases map to TRBD1. The CDR3 totals 14 residues. Germline assignment: CDR1 MDHEN and CDR2 SYDVKM. V lost 8 bases and J lost 5; bases outside the gene matches: 10. CDR3 residues: CASRRQGAQYGYTF. The CDR3 coding sequence is TGTGCCAGCCGGCGGCAGGGGGCCCAATATGGCTACACCTTC.

The chain employs TRBV5-4 and TRBJ1-6; D is ambiguous. The V and J ends lost 1 base and 10 bases respectively, with 21 bases between them. CDR1 is SGHNT and CDR2 is YYREEE in the germline V gene (reference sequence). The CDR3 has 17 residues. The CDR3 region has the DNA TGTGCCAGCAGCTTGCCGCCGGTGGGTACGGGTGTATCACCCCTCCACTTT. The encoded protein is CASSLPPVGTGVSPLHF. Full variable domain (outside the CDR3, taken from reference TRBV5-4 and TRBJ1-6): ETGVTQSPTHLIKTRGQQVTLRCSSQSGHNTVSWYQQALGQGPQFIFQYYREEENGRGNFPPRFSGLQFPNYSSELNVNALELDDSALYLCASSLPPVGTGVSPLHFGNGTRLTVT.

V and J are TRBV9 and TRBJ2-3; no clear D gene. The CDR3 runs 13 residues. From germline, CDR1 is SGDLS and CDR2 YYNGEE. V lost 0 bases and J 3 bases, leaving 5 bases between the germline ends. CDR3 amino acids: CASSVDRTDTQYF. The DNA of the CDR3 is TGTGCCAGCAGCGTAGATCGGACAGATACGCAGTATTTT.

The rearrangement uses TRBV5-1 and TRBJ2-7, with 13 bases lining up with TRBD2. J lost 1 base, V lost 7 bases, and 2 bases had no gene match. CDR3 length equals 14 residues. From germline, CDR1 is SGHRS and CDR2 YFSETQ. CDR3 in amino acids: CASGTSGTSYEQYF. The DNA for the CDR3 is TGCGCCAGCGGGACTAGCGGGACGTCCTACGAGCAGTACTTC. Using reference TRBV5-1 and TRBJ2-7 for the parts outside the CDR3, the full variable domain is KAGVTQTPRYLIKTRGQQVTLSCSPISGHRSVSWYQQTPGQGLQFLFEYFSETQRNKGNFPGRFSGRQFSNSRSEMNVSTLELGDSALYLCASGTSGTSYEQYFGPGTRLTVT.

This clone occurred once. The chain joins TRBV28 to TRBJ1-5, with D unresolved. The V end lost 6 bases, the J end lost 4 bases, and 25 bases lay between the germline ends. CDR3 length: 18 residues. CDR1 MDHEN and CDR2 SYDVKM come from the germline V gene. CDR3 nucleotide sequence: TGTGCCAGCAGCCCCATTCGACCGATAGCTTTAAGGAATCAGCCCCAGCATTTT. It specifies CASSPIRPIALRNQPQHF.

The rearrangement joins TRBV9 to TRBJ2-2; 16 nucleotides line up with TRBD2. This CDR3 is 19 amino acids long. Germline V gene lookup returns CDR1 SGDLS and CDR2 YYNGEE. The trim removed 2 bases at V and 1 base at J, leaving 5 bases unmatched. DNA of the CDR3: TGTGCCAGCAGCGTTGGGACTAGCGGGAGGGCCAAGAACACCGGGGAGCTGTTTTTT. It codes for CASSVGTSGRAKNTGELFF.

The chain combines TRBV6-6 with TRBJ2-5; a weak D match, TRBD2 (6 bases). The DNA matches TRBJ2-7 better at its end, which makes the J call doubtful. CDR1 MNHNY and CDR2 SVGAGI come from the germline V gene (reference sequence). This CDR3 spans 13 amino acids. In nucleotides, the CDR3 is TGTGCCAGCAGTTCGGGAGCGGACTACGAGCAGTACTTC. Translating gives CASSSGADYEQYF.

The CDR3 loop is CASGLNWDRDHEQYF. CDR3 coding DNA: TGTGCCAGTGGACTCAACTGGGACAGGGACCACGAGCAGTACTTC. This chain connects TRBV19 to TRBJ2-7; 9 bases match TRBD1. The J segment lost 5 bases and the V segment lost 8 bases, leaving 13 bases of the junction unmatched. Germline lookup yields CDR1 LNHDA and CDR2 SQIVND (reference sequence). The CDR3 is made up of 15 amino acids.

The V and J genes are TRBV27 and TRBJ1-5; TRBD1 matches 9 bases. CDR1 and CDR2 (germline): MNHEY, SMNVEV (reference sequence). The CDR3 runs 15 residues. V was pared by 4 bases and J by 3 bases, with 4 bases of the junction left unmatched. The CDR3 nucleotides read TGTGCCAGCAGTTCGACAGGGGGGGTCAATCAGCCCCAGCATTTT. This gives the protein CASSSTGGVNQPQHF.

This clone was detected only once. V gene TRBV7-2 combines with J gene TRBJ2-7; 8 bases align to TRBD1. Germline V CDR1 and CDR2: SGHTA, FQGNSA. The CDR3 sequence is 13 residues long. Losses at the gene ends were 1 base for V and 6 bases for J; bases not matched to a gene: 2. Written as DNA, the CDR3 is TGTGCCAGCAGCTTAGGACAGGGGCGCGAGCAGTACTTC. The encoded protein is CASSLGQGREQYF.

The chain links TRBV19 to TRBJ1-1, with 7 bases lining up with TRBD1. This CDR3 contains 16 residues. Germline V gene data show CDR1 as LNHDA and CDR2 as SQIVND (reference sequence). V dropped 3 bases and J dropped 0; count of bases not matched to a gene: 7. As DNA, the CDR3 is TGTGCCAGTAGTATCGGACAGGATATGTTGAACACTGAAGCTTTCTTT. It translates to CASSIGQDMLNTEAFF.

A single count supports this clone. The J gene is TRBJ2-7, the V gene TRBV7-8; TRBD1 matches at 10 bases. CDR3 size: 14 residues. Germline lookup yields CDR1 SGHVS and CDR2 FQNEAQ. Trimming took 5 bases from V and 7 from J; bases not matched to a gene: 8. DNA for the CDR3: TGTGCCAGCAGCCCCCGACAGGGGGCGAGTGAGCAGTACTTC. The encoded protein is CASSPRQGASEQYF.

This clone turned up a few times. The genes are TRBV19 and TRBJ2-2; 15 bases map to TRBD2. V was pared by 6 bases and J by 5 bases, with 4 bases of the junction left unmatched. CDR3 length: 16 amino acids. The germline gives CDR1 LNHDA, CDR2 SQIVND (reference sequence). CDR3 nucleotide sequence: TGTGCCAGTAGGCCGGGACTAGCGGGAGGAACCGGGGAGCTGTTTTTT. Translated: CASRPGLAGGTGELFF.

This clone was observed once. This chain uses TRBV9 with TRBJ2-7, with TRBD2 matching over 7 bases. The junction had 7 bases not matched to a gene; V was cut back by 0 bases and J by 4 bases. CDR3 length: 15 amino acids. The germline V gene encodes CDR1 SGDLS and CDR2 YYNGEE. This CDR3 reads CASSVGAGVEYEQYF. Written as DNA, the CDR3 is TGTGCCAGCAGCGTAGGGGCGGGAGTAGAATACGAGCAGTACTTC.

V and J are TRBV6-6 and TRBJ2-5; D remains ambiguous. CDR1 is MNHNY and CDR2 is SVGAGI in the germline V gene (reference sequence). The ends were cut back, 0 bases at V and 5 bases at J, with 13 bases in the middle. The CDR3 consists of 15 residues. The CDR3 coding sequence is TGTGCCAGCAGTTACTCAGTTGCTACCGTGGAGACCCAGTACTTC. Its translation: CASSYSVATVETQYF.

This chain joins TRBV30 and TRBJ2-7; D perhaps matches TRBD1 (5 bases). Trimming stripped 5 bases from V and 0 bases from J, with 8 bases between. This CDR3 region has 12 residues. Germline CDR1 and CDR2: GTSNPN and SVGIG (reference sequence). The CDR3: CAWGASSYEQYF. In DNA, the CDR3 is TGTGCCTGGGGGGCCAGCTCCTACGAGCAGTACTTC.

This chain joins TRBV4-2 and TRBJ2-2, with a weak D call TRBD1 (6 bases). In germline, CDR1 is LGHNA, CDR2 YNFKEQ. Trimming left V 3 bases short and J 0 bases short, with 14 bases between. The CDR3 is 17 amino acids. This CDR3 is CASSHPEDRSNTGELFF. The DNA of the CDR3 is TGTGCCAGCAGCCACCCGGAGGACAGATCGAACACCGGGGAGCTGTTTTTT.